This entry lists 15 T cell receptor beta chains sequenced from one sample in a study of blood T cell repertoires in COVID-19. Using immunoSEQ multiplex PCR, the repertoire was profiled, and TCRdb retains in-frame clones only, with some absent. The sample carries approximately 25,000 clones, around 72% recorded once. The specimen was peripheral blood. The receptor set was obtained from a woman over 75 with acute or convalescent COVID-19.

The chain couples TRBV5-1 to TRBJ1-2, with 9 nucleotides matching TRBD1. The germline CDR1 and CDR2 sequences are SGHRS and YFSETQ. The CDR3 has 14 amino acids. Trimming cost V 0 bases and J 4 bases; bases outside gene matches: 1. This chain's CDR3 is CASSLGQGGYGYTF. The CDR3 DNA reads TGCGCCAGCAGCTTGGGACAGGGGGGCTATGGCTACACCTTC.

The chain couples TRBV15 to TRBJ2-7; perhaps TRBD2 as D (6 bases). Trimming took 5 bases from V and 3 from J, leaving 8 bases between them. This CDR3 region has 12 residues. Germline V CDR1 and CDR2: LNHNV, YYDKDF (reference sequence). The CDR3 loop is CATSLAHYEQYF. The CDR3 DNA reads as TGTGCCACCAGCCTAGCGCACTACGAGCAGTACTTC.

V gene TRBV5-1 combines with J gene TRBJ2-5, with no clear D. V lost 0 bases to trimming and J lost 1 base, with 7 bases between them. This CDR3 is built from 14 residues. From germline, CDR1 is SGHRS and CDR2 YFSETQ. The CDR3, as DNA: TGCGCCAGCAGCTTGGTGGCAGTCCAAGAGACCCAGTACTTC. It encodes CASSLVAVQETQYF.

This clone was seen a few times. The rearrangement uses TRBV7-6 and TRBJ2-2; 7 positions match TRBD2. Germline V gene sequence: CDR1 SGHVS, CDR2 FNYEAQ. Unmatched junction bases numbered 8, after V lost 6 bases and J lost 4 bases. The CDR3 covers 15 residues. The CDR3 sequence is CASSLLADSTGELFF. CDR3 DNA: TGTGCCAGCAGTCTGCTAGCGGACTCCACCGGGGAGCTGTTTTTT.

The chain has TRBV6-1 and TRBJ2-1, with D perhaps TRBD2 (5 bases). This CDR3 is 15 amino acids long. Germline V CDR1 and CDR2: MNHNS, SASEGT. Trimming shortened V by 0 bases and J by 9 bases, and 15 bases separated the two germline ends. CDR3 protein: CASSEAPNLASEQFF. Written as DNA, the CDR3 is TGTGCCAGCAGTGAAGCTCCGAACCTAGCAAGTGAGCAGTTCTTC.

The CDR3 sequence: CASSQKTGSETQYF. CDR3 DNA sequence: TGTGCCAGTAGTCAGAAGACAGGGTCAGAGACCCAGTACTTC. The V call is TRBV19, the J call TRBJ2-5; 7 nucleotides agree with TRBD1. Germline V CDR1 and CDR2: LNHDA, SQIVND (reference sequence). Losses at the gene ends were 5 bases for V and 4 bases for J; bases not matched to a gene: 7. The length of the CDR3 is 14 residues.

The J gene is TRBJ2-7, the V gene TRBV19; TRBD1 aligns across 7 bases. There are 14 residues in the CDR3. Germline-derived CDR1 and CDR2 are LNHDA and SQIVND (reference sequence). With 4 bases clipped from V and 2 bases from J, the junction kept 5 bases outside the gene matches. The CDR3 nucleotides are TGTGCCAGTAGTACCCTTCAGGGGGCCTACGAGCAGTACTTC. As protein: CASSTLQGAYEQYF.

The rearrangement uses TRBV7-9 and TRBJ1-1; D may be TRBD1 (5 bases). The CDR3 is 15 residues long. Germline lookup yields CDR1 SEHNR and CDR2 FQNEAQ (reference sequence). V shed 3 bases and J shed 0 bases, with 11 bases lying between them. Here the CDR3 DNA reads TGTGCCAGCAGCTTGGCAGGGCTGCTGAACACTGAAGCTTTCTTT. Protein product: CASSLAGLLNTEAFF.

CDR3 sequence: CATSRGDNRGTGQPQHF. The CDR3 DNA sequence: TGTGCCACCAGCAGGGGAGACAACAGGGGGACGGGGCAGCCCCAGCATTTT. The J gene is TRBJ1-5, the V gene TRBV15; 8 positions match TRBD1. With V trimmed by 3 bases and J by 7 bases, 14 bases remained unmatched. Germline V CDR1 and CDR2: LNHNV, YYDKDF (reference sequence). The length of the CDR3 is 17 residues.

The rearrangement joins TRBV12-3 or TRBV12-4 to TRBJ1-4; TRBD1 is a possible D gene (6 bases). This CDR3 has 12 residues. V was trimmed by 6 bases and J by 6 bases, leaving 8 bases between them. The CDR3 protein is CASRQGYEKLFF. CDR3 sequence (DNA): TGTGCCAGCAGGCAGGGGTATGAAAAACTGTTTTTT.

The chain links TRBV12-5 to TRBJ1-6; maybe TRBD1 (6 bases). Trimming pared 7 bases from V and 5 bases from J, leaving 9 bases between. The CDR3 is made up of 13 amino acids. Per germline, CDR1 LGHNT and CDR2 FRNRAP. This CDR3 is CASVRTDNSPLHF. The CDR3 region has the DNA TGTGCTAGTGTTCGGACAGATAATTCACCCCTCCACTTT.

This chain connects TRBV6-1 to TRBJ2-1; 7 nucleotides agree with TRBD1. The V gene end was trimmed by 6 bases and the J gene end by 8 bases; junction bases not matched to a gene: 10. CDR3 length equals 14 residues. Germline V gives CDR1 MNHNS, CDR2 SASEGT. Here the CDR3 DNA reads TGTGCCAGCAGGCCCCGACAGGGTATCGATGAGCAGTTCTTC. Protein sequence: CASRPRQGIDEQFF.

This chain joins TRBV11-2 and TRBJ1-2; D perhaps matches TRBD1 (6 bases). The CDR3 has 15 amino acids. Trimming took off 0 bases at V and 4 bases at J, with 12 bases between the two ends. Germline lookup yields CDR1 SGHAT and CDR2 FQNNGV. CDR3 in amino acids: CASSLDLTGSYGYTF. The CDR3, as DNA: TGTGCCAGCAGCTTAGATCTTACAGGGAGCTATGGCTACACCTTC.

The rearrangement links TRBV3-1 (or the pseudogene TRBV3-2) to TRBJ2-2; 14 nucleotides line up with TRBD2. After removal of 1 base from V and 9 bases from J, the junction contained 7 bases not matched to a gene. The CDR3 is 17 residues long. CDR1 is LGHDT and CDR2 is YNNKEL in the germline V gene (reference sequence). The CDR3 sequence is CASSQGGLAGDGRELFF. CDR3 DNA: TGTGCCAGCAGCCAAGGGGGACTAGCGGGAGACGGGAGGGAGCTGTTTTTT.

This clone was observed a single time. The J gene is TRBJ1-2, the V gene TRBV7-9; 7 positions match TRBD1. From germline, CDR1 is SEHNR and CDR2 FQNEAQ (reference sequence). The J segment lost 0 bases and the V segment lost 10 bases, leaving 11 bases of the junction unmatched. This CDR3 spans 15 amino acids. For the CDR3, the DNA is TGTGCCAACGTCAACAGGGGAGGATCTAACTATGGCTACACCTTC. Translation: CANVNRGGSNYGYTF.